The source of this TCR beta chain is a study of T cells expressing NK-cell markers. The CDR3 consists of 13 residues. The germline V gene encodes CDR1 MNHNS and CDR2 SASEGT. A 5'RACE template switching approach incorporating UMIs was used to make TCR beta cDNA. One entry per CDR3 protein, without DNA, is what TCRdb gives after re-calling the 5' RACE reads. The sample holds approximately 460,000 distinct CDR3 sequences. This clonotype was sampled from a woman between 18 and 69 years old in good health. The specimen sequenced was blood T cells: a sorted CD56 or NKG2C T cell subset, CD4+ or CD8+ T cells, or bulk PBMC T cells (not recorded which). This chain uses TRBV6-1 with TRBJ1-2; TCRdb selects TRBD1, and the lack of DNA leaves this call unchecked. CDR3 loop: CASSDTGYGGYTF.